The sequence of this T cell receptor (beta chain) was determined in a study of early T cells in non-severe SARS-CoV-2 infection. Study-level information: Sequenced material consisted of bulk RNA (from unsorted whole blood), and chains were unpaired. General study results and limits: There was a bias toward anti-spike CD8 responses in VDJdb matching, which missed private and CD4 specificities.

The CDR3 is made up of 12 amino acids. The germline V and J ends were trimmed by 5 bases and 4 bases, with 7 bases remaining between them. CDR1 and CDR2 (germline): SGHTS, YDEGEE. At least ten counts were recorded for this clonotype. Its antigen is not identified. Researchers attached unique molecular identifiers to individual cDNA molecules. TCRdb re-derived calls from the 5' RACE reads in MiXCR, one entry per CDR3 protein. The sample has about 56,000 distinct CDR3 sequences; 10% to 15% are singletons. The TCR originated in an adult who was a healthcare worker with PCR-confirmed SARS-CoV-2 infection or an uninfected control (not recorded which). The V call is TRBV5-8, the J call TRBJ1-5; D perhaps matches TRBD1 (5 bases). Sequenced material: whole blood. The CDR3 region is CASSYRNQPQHF. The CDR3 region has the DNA TGTGCCAGCAGTTACAGGAATCAGCCCCAGCATTTT.